This TCR beta chain was observed in a study of T cell responses to AZD1222 COVID-19 vaccine. The sample holds one count of this clone. Its antigen is not known. The protocol was immunoSEQ multiplex PCR, while the TCRdb copy is restricted to in-frame clones and leaves out a portion. The data contain 130,000 or so clones, approximately 86% of them singletons. Study-wide points: Sampled repertoires all dated from after the peak T cell response.

The CDR3 contains 14 residues. Germline-derived CDR1 and CDR2 are PRHDT and FYEKMQ (reference sequence). Trimming cost V 5 bases and J 8 bases; bases outside gene matches: 6. The source material was peripheral blood, sampled on day 0 of AZD1222 vaccination. This sequence originates from an adult in good health. J is TRBJ1-4 and V is TRBV13; 9 nucleotides align to TRBD1. The chain's CDR3 is CASSQTGGREKLFF. The CDR3 DNA follows: TGTGCCAGCAGCCAAACAGGGGGCAGGGAAAAACTGTTTTTT. The full variable domain, completed using reference TRBV13 and TRBJ1-4, is AAGVIQSPRHLIKEKRETATLKCYPIPRHDTVYWYQQGPGQDPQFLISFYEKMQSDKGSIPDRFSAQQFSDYHSELNMSSLELGDSALYFCASSQTGGREKLFFGSGTQLSVL.